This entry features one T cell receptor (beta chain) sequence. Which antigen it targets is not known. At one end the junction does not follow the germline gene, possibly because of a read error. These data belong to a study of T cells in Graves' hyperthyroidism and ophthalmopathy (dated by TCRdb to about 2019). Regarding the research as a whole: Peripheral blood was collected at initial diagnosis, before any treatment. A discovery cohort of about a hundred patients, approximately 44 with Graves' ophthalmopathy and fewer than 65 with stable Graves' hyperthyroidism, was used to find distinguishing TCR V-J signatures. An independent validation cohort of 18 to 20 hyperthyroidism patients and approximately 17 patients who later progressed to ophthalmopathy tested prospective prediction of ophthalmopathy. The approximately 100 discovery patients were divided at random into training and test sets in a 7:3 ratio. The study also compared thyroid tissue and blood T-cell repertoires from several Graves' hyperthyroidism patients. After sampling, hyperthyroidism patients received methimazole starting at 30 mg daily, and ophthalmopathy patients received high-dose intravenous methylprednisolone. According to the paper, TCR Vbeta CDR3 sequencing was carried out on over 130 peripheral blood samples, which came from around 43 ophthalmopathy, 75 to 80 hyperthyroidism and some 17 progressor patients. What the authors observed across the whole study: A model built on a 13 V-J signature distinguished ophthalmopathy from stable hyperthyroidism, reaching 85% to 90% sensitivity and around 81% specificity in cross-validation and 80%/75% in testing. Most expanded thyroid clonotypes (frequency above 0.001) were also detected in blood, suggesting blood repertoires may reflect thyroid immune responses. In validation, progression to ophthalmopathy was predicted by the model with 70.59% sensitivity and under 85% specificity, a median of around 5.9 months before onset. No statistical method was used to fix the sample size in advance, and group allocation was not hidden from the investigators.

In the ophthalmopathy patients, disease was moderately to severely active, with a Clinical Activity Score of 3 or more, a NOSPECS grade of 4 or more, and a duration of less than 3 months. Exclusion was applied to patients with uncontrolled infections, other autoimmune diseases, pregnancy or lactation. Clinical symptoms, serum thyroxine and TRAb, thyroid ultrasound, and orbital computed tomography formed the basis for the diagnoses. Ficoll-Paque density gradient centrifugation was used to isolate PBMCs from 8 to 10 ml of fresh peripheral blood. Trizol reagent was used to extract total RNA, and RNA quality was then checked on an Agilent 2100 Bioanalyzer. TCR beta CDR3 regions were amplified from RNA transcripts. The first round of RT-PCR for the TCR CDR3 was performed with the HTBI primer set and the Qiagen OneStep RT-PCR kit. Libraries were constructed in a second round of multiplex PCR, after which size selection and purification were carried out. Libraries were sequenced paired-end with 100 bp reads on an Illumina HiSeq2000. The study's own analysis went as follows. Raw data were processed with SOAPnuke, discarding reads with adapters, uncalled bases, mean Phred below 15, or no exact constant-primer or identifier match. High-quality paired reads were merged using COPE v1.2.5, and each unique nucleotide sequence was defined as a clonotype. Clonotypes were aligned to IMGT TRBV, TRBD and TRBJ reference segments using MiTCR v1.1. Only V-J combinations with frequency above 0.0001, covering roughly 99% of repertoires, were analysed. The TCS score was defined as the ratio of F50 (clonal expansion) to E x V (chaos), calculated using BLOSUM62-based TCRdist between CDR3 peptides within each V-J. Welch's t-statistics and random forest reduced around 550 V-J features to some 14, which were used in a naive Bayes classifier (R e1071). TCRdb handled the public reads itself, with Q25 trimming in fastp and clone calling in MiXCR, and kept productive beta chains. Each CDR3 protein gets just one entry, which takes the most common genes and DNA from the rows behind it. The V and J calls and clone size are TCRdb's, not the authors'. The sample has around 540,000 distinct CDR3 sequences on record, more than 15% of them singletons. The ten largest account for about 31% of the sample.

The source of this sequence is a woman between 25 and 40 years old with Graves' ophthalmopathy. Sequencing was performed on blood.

In nucleotides, the sequence is TGCGCCAGCAGCCAGGGGACAGTACTAGATATGCAGTATTTT. This yields the protein CASSQGTVLDMQYF. The chain is assembled from TRBV10-1 and TRBJ2-3, with 7 bases aligning to TRBD1. Spanning cysteine to phenylalanine, the CDR3 consists of 14 amino acids. Kept here is only the CDR3 DNA, which spans 42 bases and is read in frame from base 1. The germline V gene (reference sequence) specifies WNHNN as CDR1 and SYGVQD as CDR2.